The 6 T cell receptor beta chains listed next were all sequenced from one sample in a study of CD8+CD57+ T cells in acquired aplastic anemia. Using genomic DNA as the template, TCR beta VDJ and CDR3 profiling was carried out. TCRdb processed the reads anew with MiXCR; each CDR3 protein has one entry. The repertoire holds about 190,000 distinct CDR3 sequences, with 64% as singletons. The specimen sequenced was sorted CD4+, CD8+, or CD8+CD57+ T cells (not recorded which) from PBMCs. The receptors derive from a human donor with severe aplastic anemia or a healthy control (not recorded which).

This chain connects TRBV20-1 to TRBJ1-5, with 7 positions matching TRBD1. This CDR3 has 17 residues. Germline CDR1 reads DFQATT; CDR2 reads SNEGSKA (reference sequence). The V segment lost 0 bases and the J segment 7 bases; nucleotides outside the gene matches: 15. CDR3 loop: CSARDDSLTGRLQPQHF. The CDR3 DNA reads TGCAGTGCTAGAGATGATTCCTTGACAGGGCGCTTGCAGCCCCAGCATTTT.

This clonotype showed up just a few times. The rearrangement joins TRBV7-3 to TRBJ2-1, with D perhaps TRBD1 (5 bases). Trimming shortened V by 5 bases and J by 5 bases, and 10 bases separated the two germline ends. CDR1 is SGHTA, CDR2 FQGTGA, per germline. The CDR3 totals 13 residues. CDR3 amino acids: CASSRDRNNEQFF. The CDR3 coding sequence is TGTGCCAGCAGCCGAGACAGAAACAATGAGCAGTTCTTC.

CDR3: CASSIGRLIGTDTQYF. The CDR3, as DNA: TGTGCCAGTAGTATCGGCAGGTTAATAGGGACAGATACGCAGTATTTT. This chain links TRBV19 with TRBJ2-3; D is uncertain. The length of the CDR3 is 16 residues. Between the trimmed V and J ends, which lost 3 bases and 3 bases, there was a span of 16 bases. Germline assignment: CDR1 LNHDA and CDR2 SQIVND (reference sequence).

The sample holds a few counts of this clonotype. The J gene is TRBJ1-1, the V gene TRBV18; 10 positions match TRBD1. Per germline, CDR1 KGHSH and CDR2 LQKENI. Trimming cost V 3 bases and J 0 bases; bases outside gene matches: 4. CDR3 length: 16 residues. CDR3 nucleotide sequence: TGTGCCAGCTCACCGGACAGGGGGGAGGTGAACACTGAAGCTTTCTTT. It specifies CASSPDRGEVNTEAFF.

The genes are TRBV7-2 and TRBJ2-5; D is tentatively TRBD1 or TRBD2 (5 bases each). The CDR3 is 13 residues long. Deletions cut 4 bases from V and 4 bases from J, with 10 bases between. Germline V gene lookup returns CDR1 SGHTA and CDR2 FQGNSA. The DNA for the CDR3 is TGTGCCAGCAGCTCCCAGAGGGGAGAGACCCAGTACTTC. Amino acid sequence: CASSSQRGETQYF. Variable domain in full (rest from reference TRBV7-2 and TRBJ2-5): GAGVSQSPSNKVTEKGKDVELRCDPISGHTALYWYRQSLGQGLEFLIYFQGNSAPDKSGLPSDRFSAERTGGSVSTLTIQRTQQEDSAVYLCASSSQRGETQYFGPGTRLLVL.

The J gene is TRBJ1-1, the V gene TRBV24-1, with TRBD1 matching over 8 bases. Germline CDR1 KGHDR, CDR2 SFDVKD. This CDR3 comprises 13 residues. Germline trimming cut 1 base from V and 12 bases from J; bases unmatched to any gene: 6. CDR3: CATSDFTGQGSFF. Here the CDR3 DNA reads TGTGCCACCAGTGATTTCACCGGACAGGGCTCTTTCTTT.